The 20 T cell receptor beta chains below were found in one sample sequenced in a study of OX40 agonist ivuxolimab in advanced cancers. Profiling relied on immunoSEQ multiplex PCR, and the TCRdb table lists in-frame clones only, not all of them. The sample lists tens of thousands of clones, 82% occurring once. Sequenced material: CD4+ or CD8+ T cells sorted from blood, taken in a trial of the OX40 agonist ivuxolimab. The origin of the receptors is an adult with an advanced solid tumor such as melanoma, head and neck, liver or kidney cancer.

About this clone: Other DNA sequences of this sample code for an identical CDR3. The chain links TRBV6-5 to TRBJ2-1, with 14 bases that match TRBD2. CDR1 and CDR2 (germline): MNHEY, SVGAGI. CDR3 size: 16 residues. V dropped 2 bases and J dropped 7; count of bases not matched to a gene: 4. In DNA form, the CDR3 reads TGTGCCAGCAGTTACGGGGGACTAGCGGGGGAGAATGAGCAGTTCTTC. This encodes CASSYGGLAGENEQFF.

This clone is medium-sized (0.01 to 0.1%) by share. The chain uses TRBV7-9 and TRBJ2-1; 7 bases map to TRBD2. Germline V lookup: CDR1 SEHNR, CDR2 FQNEAQ (reference sequence). This CDR3 has 15 residues. The trim removed 7 bases at V and 7 bases at J, leaving 13 bases unmatched. The CDR3 sequence is CASILLGTTNNEQFF. CDR3 DNA: TGTGCCAGCATCCTCCTCGGGACTACCAATAATGAGCAGTTCTTC.

This clone was picked up a small number of times. The rearrangement joins TRBV6-5 to TRBJ2-5; TRBD1 aligns across 8 bases. There are 14 residues in the CDR3. Germline V CDR1 and CDR2: MNHEY, SVGAGI. J gave up 4 bases and V 1 base, and 2 bases lay outside the gene matches. CDR3 region: CASSYFGTGETQYF. DNA of the CDR3: TGTGCCAGCAGTTACTTCGGGACAGGAGAGACCCAGTACTTC.

V and J are TRBV15 and TRBJ1-3; D is perhaps TRBD1 (6 bases). There are 14 residues in the CDR3. Germline values: CDR1 LNHNV, CDR2 YYDKDF (reference sequence). V was pared by 4 bases and J by 8 bases, with 15 bases between. The DNA for the CDR3 is TGTGCCACCAGCAAAGGTGGGGGCGTGGACACCATATATTTT. Encoded protein: CATSKGGGVDTIYF.

The chain is built from TRBV20-1 and TRBJ2-5; D gene uncertain. The length of the CDR3 is 11 residues. V dropped 3 bases and J dropped 5 bases, with 7 bases sitting between them. Per germline, CDR1 DFQATT and CDR2 SNEGSKA (reference sequence). CDR3 coding DNA: TGCAGTGCTAGGACGGTGGAGACCCAGTACTTC. As protein: CSARTVETQYF.

The rearrangement links TRBV5-1 to TRBJ2-1; TRBD2 matches at 12 bases. The CDR3 contains 17 residues. Germline lookup yields CDR1 SGHRS and CDR2 YFSETQ. The V gene end was trimmed by 6 bases and the J gene end by 7 bases; junction bases not matched to a gene: 14. The DNA for the CDR3 is TGCGCCAGCACGAAACTCATACTAGCGGGAGGATCTAATGAGCAGTTCTTC. This gives the protein CASTKLILAGGSNEQFF. The whole variable domain, filled in from reference TRBV5-1 and TRBJ2-1, reads KAGVTQTPRYLIKTRGQQVTLSCSPISGHRSVSWYQQTPGQGLQFLFEYFSETQRNKGNFPGRFSGRQFSNSRSEMNVSTLELGDSALYLCASTKLILAGGSNEQFFGPGTRLTVL.

This clone was found a few times. The chain links TRBV15 to TRBJ1-2; D gene unclear. Germline lookup yields CDR1 LNHNV and CDR2 YYDKDF (reference sequence). V was trimmed by 1 base and J by 8 bases, leaving 17 bases between them. The CDR3 has 15 amino acids. The CDR3 protein is CATSRARASPQGYTF. The CDR3 DNA follows: TGTGCCACCAGCAGAGCGAGAGCGTCCCCCCAGGGCTACACCTTC. Full variable domain (rest looked up from reference TRBV15 and TRBJ1-2): DAMVIQNPRYQVTQFGKPVTLSCSQTLNHNVMYWYQQKSSQAPKLLFHYYDKDFNNEADTPDNFQSRRPNTSFCFLDIRSPGLGDTAMYLCATSRARASPQGYTFGSGTRLTVV.

V gene TRBV5-4 combines with J gene TRBJ1-1; no definite D call. Trimming pared 0 bases from V and 1 base from J, leaving 13 bases between. The germline CDR1 and CDR2 sequences are SGHNT and YYREEE (reference sequence). The CDR3 has 16 amino acids. CDR3 DNA sequence: TGTGCCAGCAGCTTGGGGATCGGGGAGGGGAACACTGAAGCTTTCTTT. Translation gives CASSLGIGEGNTEAFF.

This CDR3 reads CASSWAPGRSYEQYF. The CDR3 DNA is TGTGCCAGCAGCTGGGCCCCGGGAAGATCATACGAGCAGTACTTC. The rearrangement uses TRBV5-5 and TRBJ2-7; tentatively, D is TRBD2 (5 bases). V shed 3 bases and J shed 4 bases, with 17 bases lying between them. The germline gives CDR1 SGHKS, CDR2 YYEKEE (reference sequence). There are 15 residues in the CDR3.

This clone turned up a few times. V is TRBV27 and J is TRBJ2-6; D is unclear. Germline lookup yields CDR1 MNHEY and CDR2 SMNVEV (reference sequence). With 5 bases removed from V and 1 base from J, the gap between germline ends came to 12 bases. This CDR3 comprises 16 residues. The CDR3 bases are TGTGCCAGCAGTGTCTTCGGTTCTTCTGGGGCCAACGTCCTGACTTTC. It codes for CASSVFGSSGANVLTF.

The chain links TRBV5-1 to TRBJ2-1; D unresolved. The CDR3 contains 19 residues. Per germline, CDR1 SGHRS and CDR2 YFSETQ. The germline V and J ends were trimmed by 3 bases and 5 bases, with 27 bases remaining between them. The CDR3 reads CASSSPSWNSWKRDNEQFF. CDR3 coding DNA: TGCGCCAGCAGCTCCCCCTCCTGGAATTCCTGGAAAAGAGACAATGAGCAGTTCTTC.

This clone counts as large (0.1 to 1%). CDR3 nucleotides: TGTGCCAGCAGCTTATCCCCAGGCGGCCGAAATTCACCCCTCCACTTT. Translated: CASSLSPGGRNSPLHF. The chain recombines TRBV11-2 with TRBJ1-6; D uncertain. The CDR3 is made up of 16 amino acids. Trimming pared 2 bases from V and 7 bases from J, leaving 15 bases between. Germline loops: CDR1 SGHAT, CDR2 FQNNGV.

The chain carries TRBV4-1 and TRBJ1-2; maybe TRBD1 (6 bases). This CDR3 contains 15 residues. V was trimmed by 4 bases and J by 2 bases, leaving 14 bases between them. Germline V gene lookup returns CDR1 MGHRA and CDR2 YSYEKL. The CDR3 reads CASSPPHTGNYGYTF. CDR3 DNA: TGCGCCAGCAGCCCACCCCACACAGGGAACTATGGCTACACCTTC.

The chain has TRBV30 and TRBJ2-1; 9 positions agree with TRBD2. CDR3 size: 14 residues. The V gene end was trimmed by 3 bases and the J gene end by 6 bases; junction bases not matched to a gene: 6. CDR1 GTSNPN and CDR2 SVGIG come from the germline V gene (reference sequence). The CDR3 DNA reads as TGTGCCTGGAGACGGCGGGAGGGAGCCAATGAGCAGTTCTTC. Translation: CAWRRREGANEQFF.

The CDR3 here is CAWADGGHTGELFF. CDR3 DNA sequence: TGTGCCTGGGCGGATGGGGGTCACACCGGGGAGCTGTTTTTT. The chain uses TRBV30 and TRBJ2-2; D could derive from TRBD1 or TRBD2 (5 bases each). This CDR3 has 14 amino acids. Germline loops: CDR1 GTSNPN, CDR2 SVGIG (reference sequence). Trimming took off 5 bases at V and 3 bases at J, with 13 bases between the two ends.

The gene calls are TRBV18 and TRBJ1-2; D perhaps matches TRBD1 (6 bases). This CDR3 is built from 18 residues. V lost 0 bases, J lost 6 bases, and 23 bases lay in between. Germline V gene data show CDR1 as KGHSH and CDR2 as LQKENI. This CDR3 is CASSPPQGRSTYRHGYTF. CDR3 nucleotides: TGTGCCAGCTCACCACCCCAGGGGAGGAGTACCTACCGTCATGGCTACACCTTC.

For this clone: The junction differs from germline at one of its ends, possibly a read error. This chain connects TRBV7-9 to TRBJ2-7, with TRBD1 matching 8 bases. CDR1 is SEHNR, CDR2 FQNEAQ, per germline (reference sequence). The CDR3 consists of 15 residues. The CDR3 nucleotides read TGCGCCAGCAGCCAAGATTTTTTGGCAGGGGGCAGGCAGTACTTC. Encoded protein: CASSQDFLAGGRQYF. The entire variable domain, with the rest obtained from reference TRBV7-9 and TRBJ2-7, is as follows: DTGVSQNPRHKITKRGQNVTFRCDPISEHNRLYWYRQTLGQGPEFLTYFQNEAQLEKSRLLSDRFSAERPKGSFSTLEIQRTEQGDSAMYLCASSQDFLAGGRQYFGPGTRLTVT.

The J gene is TRBJ1-2, the V gene TRBV7-8; D is unclear. The CDR3 length is 20 residues. From germline, CDR1 is SGHVS and CDR2 FQNEAQ. Trimming pared 2 bases from V and 7 bases from J, leaving 32 bases between. The CDR3: CASSLYLRVQVGSLWGGYTF. The CDR3 DNA follows: TGTGCCAGCAGCTTATATCTAAGGGTGCAGGTGGGAAGTTTGTGGGGTGGCTACACCTTC.

V is TRBV27 and J is TRBJ1-2, with 10 bases lining up with TRBD1. With 5 bases clipped from V and 5 bases from J, the junction kept 5 bases outside the gene matches. Looked up from germline, CDR1 is MNHEY and CDR2 is SMNVEV (reference sequence). CDR3 length: 14 amino acids. The CDR3 sequence is CASSRDRGGYGYTF. The DNA for the CDR3 is TGTGCCAGCAGTAGGGACAGGGGAGGTTATGGCTACACCTTC.

V usage is TRBV7-8 and J usage is TRBJ1-1; weak D call: TRBD1 (5 bases). With 2 bases removed from V and 0 bases from J, the gap between germline ends came to 13 bases. Per germline, CDR1 SGHVS and CDR2 FQNEAQ. This CDR3 has 16 amino acids. CDR3 sequence: CASSLSGSRMNTEAFF. The CDR3 DNA is TGTGCCAGCAGCTTATCAGGGTCACGGATGAACACTGAAGCTTTCTTT.